This paragraph covers one TCR beta chain sequence. Per the authors' pipeline: Amplification of reference gene primers was used by the study to estimate nucleated cell counts. Sequenced by immunoSEQ multiplex PCR; TCRdb stores in-frame clones only, minus some. V, J and clone size reflect that table, while D and trimming were determined from the DNA. This sample has 70,000 to 95,000 clones; around 90% occur once, and the top ten carry around 4%. This sample is part of a study of blood T cell repertoires in COVID-19. For the study at large: COVID-19 samples from acute and convalescent phases originated in the United States, Italy and Spain. PBMCs, B-cell-depleted T cells, or T cells were the source of the cDNA or gDNA that made up the material.

Germline CDR1 and CDR2: PRHDT and FYEKMQ (reference sequence). Trimming at V came to 8 bases and at J to 0 bases, leaving 4 bases not matched to a gene. This CDR3 is built from 16 residues. Material for sequencing was peripheral blood. The J gene is TRBJ2-3, the V gene TRBV13; 14 bases are shared with TRBD2. The source is a woman aged 45-60 years in a cohort sampled during active COVID-19. The CDR3 protein is CASGLAGGTSTDTQYF. CDR3 DNA: TGTGCCAGCGGACTAGCGGGAGGTACTAGCACAGATACGCAGTATTTT.